This TCR beta chain emerged from a study of blood T cell repertoires in COVID-19. Trimming pared 6 bases from V and 4 bases from J, leaving 19 bases between. Germline CDR1 reads SGHTA; CDR2 reads FQGNSA. This CDR3 is built from 16 residues. This clone was observed a handful of times. Only in-frame clones appear in the TCRdb table, and some are missing; sequencing was by immunoSEQ multiplex PCR. The sample holds about 240,000 clones, 86% seen once. Material for sequencing was peripheral blood. The sequence was obtained from a man in his 60s with acute or convalescent COVID-19. The rearrangement links TRBV7-2 to TRBJ2-4; possibly TRBD2 for D (6 bases). The CDR3 sequence is CASRGIDGRRKNIQYF. CDR3 in DNA: TGTGCCAGCAGGGGAATCGACGGGAGACGAAAAAACATTCAGTACTTC.